The text below deals with one T cell receptor beta chain. The antigen remains unidentified. CDR3 size: 14 residues. Trimming pared 6 bases from V and 4 bases from J, leaving 13 bases between. The germline V gene has CDR1 MNHEY and CDR2 SVGAGI. This sample was included in a study of T cells in localized non-small cell lung cancer. Whole-study findings and limits: Since sequencing was restricted to only one region of the tumor, intratumor heterogeneity remains a possibility. When the top 100 tumor clones were examined, a median approximately 62 of them also appeared in the adjacent lung, which was paired and uninvolved. Adjacent uninvolved lung tissue had the highest T cell clonality, exceeding tumor. Greater blood T cell density accompanied longer overall survival.

Clones were read by immunoSEQ multiplex PCR, and TCRdb kept only the in-frame ones, dropping some. The repertoire consists of around 40,000 clones, with 85% to 90% occurring once and the leading ten covering about 6.6%. The source of this sequence is a woman between 18 and 50 years old with stage III lung adenocarcinoma. This chain connects TRBV6-5 to TRBJ1-5, with D possibly TRBD1 on 5 matching bases. The sequencing used peripheral blood, collected before any cancer treatment. The CDR3 DNA reads as TGTGCCAGCAGCTTGACAGCCAAGAATCAGCCCCAGCATTTT. Translation: CASSLTAKNQPQHF.